The 19 T cell receptor beta chains below were found in one sample sequenced in a study of blood T cell repertoires in COVID-19. Produced via immunoSEQ multiplex PCR; TCRdb's table is partial and in-frame only. The data contain 250,000 to 350,000 clones, roughly 80% of them singletons. Input material: peripheral blood. The receptors were sampled from a person aged 70 to 85 with COVID-19, enrolled during active disease.

The chain joins TRBV30 to TRBJ2-7; maybe TRBD1 (5 bases). There are 13 residues in the CDR3. Trimming removed 2 bases from V and 0 bases from J, with 8 bases in between. Germline V gene sequence: CDR1 GTSNPN, CDR2 SVGIG (reference sequence). CDR3 sequence: CAWSSRASYEQYF. CDR3 nucleotide sequence: TGTGCCTGGAGTTCCAGGGCCTCCTACGAGCAGTACTTC. The full variable domain, with the rest looked up from reference TRBV30 and TRBJ2-7, is SQTIHQWPATLVQPVGSPLSLECTVEGTSNPNLYWYRQAAGRGLQLLFYSVGIGQISSEVPQNLSASRPQDRQFILSSKKLLLSDSGFYLCAWSSRASYEQYFGPGTRLTVT.

Note on this clone: One junction end does not reproduce the germline sequence, and a read error may be involved. The chain is built from TRBV18 and TRBJ2-2; 8 nucleotides align to TRBD2. The CDR3 covers 16 residues. Germline values: CDR1 KGHSH, CDR2 LQKENI. The CDR3 loop is CASSPLSGGNIGELFF. DNA for the CDR3: TGTGCCAGCTCACCACTCAGCGGGGGTAACATCGGGGAGCTGTTTTTT.

DNA of the CDR3: TGTGCCAGCAGCTTAGCGCTCGGGGGTGTACGGCCCCAGCATTTT. This translates into CASSLALGGVRPQHF. This rearrangement joins TRBV7-2 to TRBJ1-5, with D perhaps matching TRBD1 (5 bases). The CDR3 is made up of 15 amino acids. CDR1 SGHTA and CDR2 FQGNSA come from the germline V gene. The germline V and J ends were trimmed by 0 bases and 9 bases, with 15 bases remaining between them. The full variable domain, rest sourced from reference TRBV7-2 and TRBJ1-5, is GAGVSQSPSNKVTEKGKDVELRCDPISGHTALYWYRQSLGQGLEFLIYFQGNSAPDKSGLPSDRFSAERTGGSVSTLTIQRTQQEDSAVYLCASSLALGGVRPQHFGDGTRLSIL.

This clone has a single count. The chain carries TRBV5-5 and TRBJ1-5; D is undetermined. This CDR3 region has 17 residues. Trimming cost V 1 base and J 4 bases, with 18 bases left between them. Germline loops: CDR1 SGHKS, CDR2 YYEKEE (reference sequence). The chain's CDR3 is CASSLHSTGIQNQPQHF. The CDR3 DNA reads as TGTGCCAGCAGCTTGCATTCTACGGGTATACAAAATCAGCCCCAGCATTTT.

Here the CDR3 reads CASSQTPVGRGYTF. DNA for the CDR3: TGCGCCAGCAGCCAGACTCCAGTAGGTCGCGGCTACACCTTC. This rearrangement joins TRBV4-1 to TRBJ1-2; the D is unclear. CDR1 and CDR2 from the germline V gene are MGHRA and YSYEKL. This CDR3 has 14 residues. The ends were cut back, 3 bases at V and 8 bases at J, with 16 bases in the middle.

The genes are TRBV7-9 and TRBJ2-5; maybe TRBD2 (6 bases). CDR1 and CDR2 from the germline V gene are SEHNR and FQNEAQ (reference sequence). V was cut by 2 bases and J by 2 bases, with 9 bases left in between. This CDR3 is built from 14 residues. Here the CDR3 DNA reads TGTGCCAGCAGCTTATGGGGGGTACAAGAGACCCAGTACTTC. It translates to CASSLWGVQETQYF.

The gene calls are TRBV7-2 and TRBJ2-1; the D gene is possibly TRBD2 (5 bases). V was trimmed by 3 bases and J by 1 base, leaving 13 bases between them. This CDR3 contains 16 residues. Per germline, CDR1 SGHTA and CDR2 FQGNSA. CDR3 nucleotide sequence: TGTGCCAGCAGCTTCGGGCTGGGAGTATCCTACAATGAGCAGTTCTTC. This encodes CASSFGLGVSYNEQFF.

This chain connects TRBV28 to TRBJ1-2; D perhaps matches TRBD1 (5 bases). CDR1 is MDHEN and CDR2 is SYDVKM in the germline V gene. The CDR3 is 12 amino acids. Trimming left V 5 bases short and J 5 bases short, with 9 bases between. The CDR3 sequence is CASSGGFYGYTF. The CDR3 DNA follows: TGTGCCAGCAGTGGGGGGTTTTATGGCTACACCTTC.

This clone was seen only a few times. The chain is built from TRBV6-6 and TRBJ2-1; 9 positions match TRBD2. Germline lookup yields CDR1 MNHNY and CDR2 SVGAGI (reference sequence). The CDR3 totals 15 residues. The junction had 13 bases not matched to a gene; V was cut back by 6 bases and J by 10 bases. The CDR3: CASSQTSGRLGEQFF. CDR3 nucleotides: TGTGCCAGCAGCCAAACTAGCGGGCGGCTTGGAGAGCAGTTCTTC.

The V and J genes are TRBV11-2 and TRBJ1-2; 7 bases are shared with TRBD1. Germline-derived CDR1 and CDR2 are SGHAT and FQNNGV. Trimming took 3 bases from V and 4 from J; bases not matched to a gene: 5. The CDR3 sequence is 14 residues long. CDR3 DNA: TGTGCCAGCAGCTTGGGGGACAGATCCTATGGCTACACCTTC. It translates to CASSLGDRSYGYTF.

The genes are TRBV28 and TRBJ2-7; D call uncertain. Germline-derived CDR1 and CDR2 are MDHEN and SYDVKM. V shed 2 bases and J shed 3 bases, with 5 bases lying between them. The CDR3 has 12 residues. The CDR3 sequence: CASSLRGYEQYF. The CDR3 bases are TGTGCCAGCAGTTTACGAGGCTACGAGCAGTACTTC.

The chain carries TRBV20-1 and TRBJ2-3, with 11 positions matching TRBD2. The length of the CDR3 is 15 residues. Germline lookup yields CDR1 DFQATT and CDR2 SNEGSKA (reference sequence). The V segment lost 3 bases and the J segment 1 base; nucleotides outside the gene matches: 3. The CDR3: CSASKTSGGTDTQYF. The DNA of the CDR3 is TGCAGTGCTAGTAAGACTAGCGGGGGCACAGATACGCAGTATTTT.

The chain combines TRBV15 with TRBJ1-2; tentatively, D is TRBD1 (6 bases). The ends were cut back, 2 bases at V and 3 bases at J, with 13 bases in the middle. Germline CDR1 LNHNV, CDR2 YYDKDF (reference sequence). This CDR3 is built from 15 residues. The CDR3 nucleotides read TGTGCCACCAGCAGAACGGACAGTAGCTACTATGGCTACACCTTC. Translating it yields CATSRTDSSYYGYTF.

This clone was found a few times. The rearrangement uses TRBV29-1 and TRBJ1-2; 9 bases are shared with TRBD1. The ends lost 5 bases at V and 5 bases at J; junction bases unmatched: 12. CDR1 is SQVTM and CDR2 is ANQGSEA in the germline V gene. This CDR3 is built from 15 residues. The CDR3 region has the DNA TGCAGCGTTCCCCCTGACAGGGGGAACCTTTATGGCTACACCTTC. It encodes CSVPPDRGNLYGYTF.

The V gene is TRBV3-1 (or the pseudogene TRBV3-2), the J gene TRBJ1-1; unclear D gene. The CDR3 loop spans 13 amino acids. Trimming removed 2 bases from V and 2 bases from J, with 6 bases in between. The germline gives CDR1 LGHDT, CDR2 YNNKEL (reference sequence). In DNA, the CDR3 is TGTGCCAGCAGCCAAACTGTAAACACTGAAGCTTTCTTT. Protein sequence: CASSQTVNTEAFF.

This clone was recorded only once. This chain connects TRBV11-1 to TRBJ1-4; 8 bases map to TRBD1. Germline V gene data show CDR1 as SGHAT and CDR2 as FQDESV (reference sequence). The V and J ends lost 4 bases and 3 bases, in that order; junction bases with no gene match: 4. This CDR3 is built from 15 residues. The CDR3 loop reads CASSSRTGPNEKLFF. In DNA form, the CDR3 reads TGTGCCAGCAGCTCCCGGACAGGGCCTAATGAAAAACTGTTTTTT.

This clone was seen only a few times. The rearrangement links TRBV4-1 to TRBJ1-4, with a weak D call TRBD1 (5 bases). CDR1 and CDR2 from the germline V gene are MGHRA and YSYEKL. The CDR3 has 17 residues. V lost 1 base, J lost 0 bases, and 12 bases lay in between. The CDR3 region has the DNA TGCGCCAGCAGCCAAGTGTATGGGGCTTCAACTAATGAAAAACTGTTTTTT. Amino acids: CASSQVYGASTNEKLFF.

This chain connects TRBV19 to TRBJ2-7, with TRBD1 matching 8 bases. The CDR3 is 15 amino acids. Germline CDR1 LNHDA, CDR2 SQIVND (reference sequence). The J segment lost 7 bases and the V segment lost 5 bases, leaving 13 bases of the junction unmatched. In nucleotides, the CDR3 is TGTGCCAGTAGTCTTCAGGGGGCGTCGATGTGGGAGCAGTACTTC. Its protein product is CASSLQGASMWEQYF.

The chain has TRBV4-1 and TRBJ2-5, with TRBD1 identical over 8 bases. J was trimmed by 5 bases and V by 5 bases; bases with no gene match: 4. Germline CDR1 reads MGHRA; CDR2 reads YSYEKL. The CDR3 length is 13 residues. The CDR3 loop is CASSNTGGETQYF. DNA of the CDR3: TGCGCCAGCAGCAATACAGGGGGGGAGACCCAGTACTTC.